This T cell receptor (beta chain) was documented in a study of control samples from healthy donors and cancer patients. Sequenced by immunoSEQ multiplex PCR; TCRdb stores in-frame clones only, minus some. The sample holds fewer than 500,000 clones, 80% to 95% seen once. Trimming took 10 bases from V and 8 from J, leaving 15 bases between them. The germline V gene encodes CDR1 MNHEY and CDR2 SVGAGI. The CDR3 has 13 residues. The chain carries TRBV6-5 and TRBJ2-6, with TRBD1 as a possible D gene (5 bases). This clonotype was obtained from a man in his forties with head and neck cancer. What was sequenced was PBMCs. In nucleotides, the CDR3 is TGTGCCACTCAAAGCCAGGGTTCCAACGTCCTGACTTTC. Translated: CATQSQGSNVLTF.